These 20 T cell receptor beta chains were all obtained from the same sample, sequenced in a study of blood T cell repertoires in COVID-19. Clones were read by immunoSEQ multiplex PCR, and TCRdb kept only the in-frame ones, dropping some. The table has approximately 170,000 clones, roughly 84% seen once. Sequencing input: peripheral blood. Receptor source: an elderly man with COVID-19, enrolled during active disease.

CDR3 residues: CASSFEGMRFF. CDR3 bases: TGCGCCAGCAGCTTTGAGGGAATGCGGTTCTTC. This chain links TRBV5-1 with TRBJ2-1, with a tentative D call TRBD2 (5 bases). The CDR3 runs 11 residues. Germline V lookup: CDR1 SGHRS, CDR2 YFSETQ. V lost 2 bases, J lost 15 bases, and 12 bases lay in between.

CDR3 DNA sequence: TGTGCCAGCAGCTTAGCTCTAGGCCAAGCCGGGGAGCTGTTTTTT. Its protein is CASSLALGQAGELFF. This rearrangement joins TRBV7-9 to TRBJ2-2; D ambiguous. The germline V gene encodes CDR1 SEHNR and CDR2 FQNEAQ (reference sequence). The germline V and J ends were trimmed by 0 bases and 6 bases, with 11 bases remaining between them. The CDR3 runs 15 residues. The whole variable domain, remainder taken from reference TRBV7-9 and TRBJ2-2, is DTGVSQNPRHKITKRGQNVTFRCDPISEHNRLYWYRQTLGQGPEFLTYFQNEAQLEKSRLLSDRFSAERPKGSFSTLEIQRTEQGDSAMYLCASSLALGQAGELFFGEGSRLTVL.

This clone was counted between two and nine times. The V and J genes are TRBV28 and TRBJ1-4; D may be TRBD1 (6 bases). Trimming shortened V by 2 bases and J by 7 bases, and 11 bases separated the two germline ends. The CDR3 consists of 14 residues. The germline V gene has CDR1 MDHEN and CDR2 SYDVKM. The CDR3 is CASSLQGMSEKLFF. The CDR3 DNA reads TGTGCCAGCAGTTTACAGGGGATGAGTGAAAAACTGTTTTTT.

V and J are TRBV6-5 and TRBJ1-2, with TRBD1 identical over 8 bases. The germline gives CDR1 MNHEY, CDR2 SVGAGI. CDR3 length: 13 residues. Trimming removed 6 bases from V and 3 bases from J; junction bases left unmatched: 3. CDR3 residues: CASRQGGHYGYTF. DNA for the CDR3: TGTGCCAGCAGACAGGGGGGCCACTATGGCTACACCTTC.

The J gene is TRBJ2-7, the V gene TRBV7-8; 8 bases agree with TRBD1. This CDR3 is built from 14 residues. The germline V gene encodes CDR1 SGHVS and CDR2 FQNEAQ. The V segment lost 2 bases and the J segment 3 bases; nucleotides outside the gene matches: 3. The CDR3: CASSLSGGYYEQYF. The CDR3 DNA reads TGTGCCAGCAGCTTATCAGGGGGCTACTACGAGCAGTACTTC.

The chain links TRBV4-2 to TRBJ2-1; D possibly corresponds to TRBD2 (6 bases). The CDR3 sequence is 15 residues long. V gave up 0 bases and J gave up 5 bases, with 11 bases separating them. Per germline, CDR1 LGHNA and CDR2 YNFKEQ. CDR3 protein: CASSQEGDWDNEQFF. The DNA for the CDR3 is TGTGCCAGCAGCCAAGAGGGGGACTGGGACAATGAGCAGTTCTTC.

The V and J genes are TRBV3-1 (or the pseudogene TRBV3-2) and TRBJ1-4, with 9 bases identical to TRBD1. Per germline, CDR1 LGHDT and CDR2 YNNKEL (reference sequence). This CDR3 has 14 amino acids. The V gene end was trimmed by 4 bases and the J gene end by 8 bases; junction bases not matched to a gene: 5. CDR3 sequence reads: CASSPRDRVEKLFF. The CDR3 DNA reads TGTGCCAGCAGCCCCCGGGACAGGGTGGAAAAACTGTTTTTT.

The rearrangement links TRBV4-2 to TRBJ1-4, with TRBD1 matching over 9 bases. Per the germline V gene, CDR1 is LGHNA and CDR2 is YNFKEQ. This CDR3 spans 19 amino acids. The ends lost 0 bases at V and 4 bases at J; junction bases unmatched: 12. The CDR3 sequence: CASSQDRRTGARFNEKLFF. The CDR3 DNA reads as TGTGCCAGCAGCCAAGATAGACGGACAGGGGCGCGCTTTAATGAAAAACTGTTTTTT.

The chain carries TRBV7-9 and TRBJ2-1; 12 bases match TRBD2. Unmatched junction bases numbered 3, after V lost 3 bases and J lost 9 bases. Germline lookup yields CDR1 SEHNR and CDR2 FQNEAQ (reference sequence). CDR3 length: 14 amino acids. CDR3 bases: TGTGCCAGCAGCTTGACTAGCGGGGGCGGTGAGCAGTTCTTC. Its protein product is CASSLTSGGGEQFF.

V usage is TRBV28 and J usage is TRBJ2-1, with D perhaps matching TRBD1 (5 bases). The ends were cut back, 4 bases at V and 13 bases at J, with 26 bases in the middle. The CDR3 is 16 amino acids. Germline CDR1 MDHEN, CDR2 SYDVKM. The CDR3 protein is CASSSGLSPTAFRQFF. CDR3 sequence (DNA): TGTGCCAGCAGTTCAGGGTTAAGCCCCACGGCTTTTAGACAGTTCTTC.

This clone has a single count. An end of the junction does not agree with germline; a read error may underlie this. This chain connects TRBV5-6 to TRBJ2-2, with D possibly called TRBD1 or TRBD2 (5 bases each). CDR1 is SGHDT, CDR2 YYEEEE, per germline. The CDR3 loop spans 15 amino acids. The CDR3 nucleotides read TGTGCCAGCACCTTGGGACGGGCGAACACCGGGGAGCTGTTTTTT. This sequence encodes CASTLGRANTGELFF.

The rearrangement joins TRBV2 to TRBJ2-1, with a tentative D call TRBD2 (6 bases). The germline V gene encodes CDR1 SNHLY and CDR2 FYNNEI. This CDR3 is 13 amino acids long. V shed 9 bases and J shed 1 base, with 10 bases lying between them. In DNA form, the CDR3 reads TGTGCCAGTCTCGGAGGGTCCTACAATGAGCAGTTCTTC. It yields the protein CASLGGSYNEQFF.

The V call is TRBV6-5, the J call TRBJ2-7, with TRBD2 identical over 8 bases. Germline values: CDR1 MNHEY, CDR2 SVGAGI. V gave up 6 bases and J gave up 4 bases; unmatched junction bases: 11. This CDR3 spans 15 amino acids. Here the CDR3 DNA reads TGTGCCAGCAGACCTTATCGGGAGGGCGTATACGAGCAGTACTTC. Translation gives CASRPYREGVYEQYF.

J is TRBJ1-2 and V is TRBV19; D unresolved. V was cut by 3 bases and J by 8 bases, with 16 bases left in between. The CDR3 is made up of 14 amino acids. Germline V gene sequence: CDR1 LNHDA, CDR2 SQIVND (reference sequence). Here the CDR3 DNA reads TGTGCCAGTAGTATCCGCCCGCGGTCCCAGGGCTACACCTTC. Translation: CASSIRPRSQGYTF.

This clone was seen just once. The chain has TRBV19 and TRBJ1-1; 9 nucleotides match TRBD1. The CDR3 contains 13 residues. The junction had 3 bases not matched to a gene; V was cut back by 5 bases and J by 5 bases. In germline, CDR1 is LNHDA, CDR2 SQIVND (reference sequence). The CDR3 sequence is CASSQTGGTEAFF. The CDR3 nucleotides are TGTGCCAGTAGTCAGACAGGGGGGACTGAAGCTTTCTTT.

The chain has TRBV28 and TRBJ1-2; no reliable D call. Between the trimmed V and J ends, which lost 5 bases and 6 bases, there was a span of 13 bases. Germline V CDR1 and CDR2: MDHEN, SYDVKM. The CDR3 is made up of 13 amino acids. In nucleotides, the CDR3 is TGTGCCAGCAGTCGGACTATTCTGGATGGCTACACCTTC. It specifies CASSRTILDGYTF.

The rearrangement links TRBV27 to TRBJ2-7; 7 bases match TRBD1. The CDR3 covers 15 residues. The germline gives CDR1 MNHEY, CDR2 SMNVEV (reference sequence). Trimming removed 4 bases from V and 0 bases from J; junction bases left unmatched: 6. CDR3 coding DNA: TGTGCCAGCAGTTCTTCCAGGGGGTTCTCCTACGAGCAGTACTTC. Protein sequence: CASSSSRGFSYEQYF.

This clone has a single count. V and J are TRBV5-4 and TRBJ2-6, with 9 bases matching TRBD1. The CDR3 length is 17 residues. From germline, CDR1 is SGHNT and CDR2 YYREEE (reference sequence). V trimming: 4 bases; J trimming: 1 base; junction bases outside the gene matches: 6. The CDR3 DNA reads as TGTGCCAGCAGCCCCAGACAGGGGGAGTCTGGGGCCAACGTCCTGACTTTC. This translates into CASSPRQGESGANVLTF.

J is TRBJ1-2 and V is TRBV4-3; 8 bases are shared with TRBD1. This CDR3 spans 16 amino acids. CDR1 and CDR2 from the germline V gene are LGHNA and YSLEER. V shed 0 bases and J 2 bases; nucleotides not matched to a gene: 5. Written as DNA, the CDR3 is TGCGCCAGCAGCCAAGACTACAGGACAGGGAACTATGGCTACACCTTC. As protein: CASSQDYRTGNYGYTF.

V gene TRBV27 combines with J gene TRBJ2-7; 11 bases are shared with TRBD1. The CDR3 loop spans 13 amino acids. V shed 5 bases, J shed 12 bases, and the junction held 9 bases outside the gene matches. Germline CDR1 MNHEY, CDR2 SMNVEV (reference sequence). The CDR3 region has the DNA TGTGCCAGCAGTCGGGGGGACAGGGGGGATCCGTACTTC. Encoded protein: CASSRGDRGDPYF.